The 31 T cell receptor beta chains presented below share a single source sample, sequenced in a study of blood T cell repertoires in COVID-19 (dated by TCRdb to 2018 to 2020). Library method: the immunoSEQ multiplex PCR assay. TCRdb retrieved this table from immuneACCESS and kept in-frame rearrangements only. Not all clones are present; in checked studies, unresolved V genes account for under half, and no reason is known for the remainder. The sample includes under 450,000 clones, with roughly 80% observed a single time. Approximately 5.4% of the sample rests with the top ten. Sequences were obtained from PBMCs or T cells enriched from blood (not recorded which). These receptors were collected from a woman in her forties or fifties who had recovered from COVID-19.

This sequence joins TRBV7-2 and TRBJ2-1, with 9 positions matching TRBD1. Germline values: CDR1 SGHTA, CDR2 FQGNSA. V was pared by 2 bases and J by 3 bases, with 2 bases of the junction left unmatched. The CDR3 spans 15 residues. This CDR3 reads CASSLLGQGYNEQFF. CDR3 coding DNA: TGTGCCAGCAGCTTATTGGGACAGGGCTACAATGAGCAGTTCTTC.

V usage is TRBV7-9 and J usage is TRBJ1-2; possibly TRBD1 for D (5 bases). The CDR3 covers 11 residues. V lost 7 bases and J lost 11, with 14 bases in between. The V gene's germline CDR1 is SEHNR and CDR2 FQNEAQ (reference sequence). The CDR3, as DNA: TGTGCCAGCACCATGACAGAGAAATACACCTTC. Translation: CASTMTEKYTF.

Regarding this clone: Other DNA sequences in this sample translate to the same CDR3. V and J are TRBV5-6 and TRBJ2-7; 11 positions match TRBD1. Trimming took 5 bases from V and 0 from J; bases not matched to a gene: 4. The length of the CDR3 is 15 residues. CDR1 is SGHDT, CDR2 YYEEEE, per germline. The chain's CDR3 is CASSFGTGGSYEQYF. The CDR3 coding sequence is TGTGCCAGCAGTTTCGGGACAGGGGGCTCCTACGAGCAGTACTTC.

The chain is built from TRBV7-6 and TRBJ2-7, with 10 bases that match TRBD1. Germline V gives CDR1 SGHVS, CDR2 FNYEAQ. The J segment lost 2 bases and the V segment lost 5 bases, leaving 3 bases of the junction unmatched. The CDR3 is made up of 14 amino acids. CDR3 nucleotide sequence: TGTGCCAGCAGCAGGGGGACAGGGGCCTACGAGCAGTACTTC. Amino acid sequence: CASSRGTGAYEQYF. Full variable domain (remainder filled in from reference TRBV7-6 and TRBJ2-7): GAGVSQSPRYKVTKRGQDVALRCDPISGHVSLYWYRQALGQGPEFLTYFNYEAQQDKSGLPNDRFSAERPEGSISTLTIQRTEQRDSAMYRCASSRGTGAYEQYFGPGTRLTVT.

The chain joins TRBV9 to TRBJ2-7; 8 bases map to TRBD1. The CDR3 extends over 17 amino acids. Germline V CDR1 and CDR2: SGDLS, YYNGEE. V trimming: 4 bases; J trimming: 2 bases; junction bases outside the gene matches: 14. CDR3 in DNA: TGTGCCAGCAGCTCACAGGGGGGCGGGATCAGCCCCTACGAGCAGTACTTC. Translated: CASSSQGGGISPYEQYF. Supplemented by reference TRBV9 and TRBJ2-7, the full variable domain reads DSGVTQTPKHLITATGQRVTLRCSPRSGDLSVYWYQQSLDQGLQFLIQYYNGEERAKGNILERFSAQQFPDLHSELNLSSLELGDSALYFCASSSQGGGISPYEQYFGPGTRLTVT.

V gene TRBV7-8 combines with J gene TRBJ2-2; 12 positions match TRBD2. This CDR3 spans 15 amino acids. Unmatched junction bases numbered 5, after V lost 7 bases and J lost 5 bases. Germline CDR1 is SGHVS and CDR2 is FQNEAQ. The chain's CDR3 is CASNPGTSGTGELFF. The DNA of the CDR3 is TGTGCCAGCAACCCCGGGACTAGCGGGACCGGGGAGCTGTTTTTT.

The rearrangement links TRBV4-3 to TRBJ1-4; D gene ambiguous. V lost 4 bases to trimming and J lost 1 base, with 16 bases between them. Germline CDR1 is LGHNA and CDR2 is YSLEER. This CDR3 is 17 amino acids long. CDR3 region: CASSLRVEGGTNEKLFF. The CDR3 nucleotides read TGCGCCAGCAGCCTAAGGGTTGAGGGTGGAACTAATGAAAAACTGTTTTTT.

This rearrangement joins TRBV11-3 to TRBJ1-2; D possibly corresponds to TRBD1 (5 bases). V dropped 4 bases and J dropped 4 bases, with 19 bases sitting between them. Germline values: CDR1 SGHNT, CDR2 YENEEA. The CDR3 sequence is 16 residues long. CDR3 sequence: CASSSTWVAGGYGYTF. The CDR3 bases are TGTGCCAGCAGCTCCACATGGGTTGCCGGGGGCTATGGCTACACCTTC.

This chain uses TRBV19 with TRBJ1-4, with 7 bases that match TRBD1. Looked up from germline, CDR1 is LNHDA and CDR2 is SQIVND (reference sequence). Trimming removed 2 bases from V and 8 bases from J; junction bases left unmatched: 8. This CDR3 contains 15 residues. The CDR3 reads CASSIQQGIGEKLFF. In DNA, the CDR3 is TGTGCCAGTAGTATACAACAGGGGATAGGGGAAAAACTGTTTTTT.

This sequence joins TRBV7-2 and TRBJ1-1, with D perhaps matching TRBD1 (5 bases). The germline CDR1 and CDR2 sequences are SGHTA and FQGNSA. This CDR3 comprises 13 residues. The V end lost 6 bases, the J end lost 1 base, and 9 bases lay between the germline ends. In DNA form, the CDR3 reads TGTGCCAGCAGTCCCGGGGGGAACACTGAAGCTTTCTTT. It translates to CASSPGGNTEAFF.

The chain carries TRBV3-1 (or the pseudogene TRBV3-2) and TRBJ1-1; D is unclear. Germline lookup yields CDR1 LGHDT and CDR2 YNNKEL (reference sequence). V dropped 0 bases and J dropped 6 bases, with 8 bases sitting between them. The CDR3 length is 13 residues. CDR3 nucleotides: TGTGCCAGCAGCCAAGATTCCGGGTCTGAAGCTTTCTTT. It codes for CASSQDSGSEAFF.

The V gene is TRBV30, the J gene TRBJ2-3; weak D call: TRBD2 (6 bases). V dropped 1 base and J dropped 6 bases, with 11 bases sitting between them. Germline CDR1 and CDR2: GTSNPN and SVGIG (reference sequence). CDR3 length: 13 residues. The CDR3 coding sequence is TGTGCCTGGAGTGGGGGGAGGTCGGATACGCAGTATTTT. Encoded protein: CAWSGGRSDTQYF. Filled out from reference TRBV30 and TRBJ2-3, the complete variable domain reads SQTIHQWPATLVQPVGSPLSLECTVEGTSNPNLYWYRQAAGRGLQLLFYSVGIGQISSEVPQNLSASRPQDRQFILSSKKLLLSDSGFYLCAWSGGRSDTQYFGPGTRLTVL.

On this clone: The sample holds other DNA sequences that translate to the same CDR3. This rearrangement joins TRBV19 to TRBJ1-1, with D possibly matching TRBD1 (6 bases). CDR3 length: 13 amino acids. Germline V lookup: CDR1 LNHDA, CDR2 SQIVND (reference sequence). The V gene lost 5 bases and the J gene lost 1 base, with 8 bases spanning the gap. CDR3 in amino acids: CASSRTANTEAFF. In DNA form, the CDR3 reads TGTGCCAGTAGTCGGACAGCGAACACTGAAGCTTTCTTT.

This chain uses TRBV6-5 with TRBJ2-1; D is perhaps TRBD2 (5 bases). The length of the CDR3 is 13 residues. Germline loops: CDR1 MNHEY, CDR2 SVGAGI. With 10 bases removed from V and 4 bases from J, the gap between germline ends came to 14 bases. The CDR3 region is CAITPGSYNEQFF. CDR3 bases: TGTGCCATCACTCCGGGGTCTTACAATGAGCAGTTCTTC.

The V gene is TRBV11-2, the J gene TRBJ1-5; 8 bases match TRBD1. Germline V gives CDR1 SGHAT, CDR2 FQNNGV. V was clipped by 5 bases and J by 4 bases; unmatched bases: 4. This CDR3 contains 14 residues. The CDR3 coding sequence is TGTGCCAGCAGCCCCGACAGGGGAAATCAGCCCCAGCATTTT. As protein: CASSPDRGNQPQHF.

The chain is built from TRBV7-9 and TRBJ2-7; 8 bases align to TRBD1. Looked up from germline, CDR1 is SEHNR and CDR2 is FQNEAQ (reference sequence). The CDR3 is 16 residues long. V trimming: 5 bases; J trimming: 4 bases; junction bases outside the gene matches: 13. The CDR3 coding sequence is TGTGCCAGCAGCCAAAGAGAAGTAGGACAGGGTTACGAGCAGTACTTC. Its translation: CASSQREVGQGYEQYF.

The chain carries TRBV10-2 and TRBJ1-5; 9 nucleotides agree with TRBD1. This CDR3 is built from 13 residues. J lost 6 bases, V lost 4 bases, and 1 base had no gene match. The germline CDR1 and CDR2 sequences are WSHSY and SAAADI. CDR3 residues: CASSVDRGQPQHF. The CDR3 region has the DNA TGCGCCAGCAGTGTGGACAGGGGTCAGCCCCAGCATTTT.

The chain combines TRBV6-5 with TRBJ1-1, with a tentative D call TRBD1 (6 bases). Germline V gene lookup returns CDR1 MNHEY and CDR2 SVGAGI. The V gene lost 6 bases and the J gene lost 4 bases, with 15 bases spanning the gap. The CDR3 length is 14 residues. CDR3 nucleotides: TGTGCCAGCAGCCCCGGGGGGGCTAGCACTGAAGCTTTCTTT. This gives the protein CASSPGGASTEAFF.

This chain links TRBV4-1 with TRBJ2-5, with 12 bases identical to TRBD1. The germline CDR1 and CDR2 sequences are MGHRA and YSYEKL. The V and J ends lost 1 base and 0 bases, in that order; junction bases with no gene match: 6. The CDR3 consists of 18 residues. The CDR3 sequence: CASSQVSGTGGYQETQYF. DNA of the CDR3: TGCGCCAGCAGCCAAGTATCCGGGACAGGGGGCTACCAAGAGACCCAGTACTTC.

In this sample, this clone turned up a few times. The chain combines TRBV5-8 with TRBJ2-1; 16 positions match TRBD2. Germline CDR1 SGHTS, CDR2 YDEGEE. The CDR3 has 18 amino acids. The ends lost 3 bases at V and 7 bases at J; junction bases unmatched: 10. The CDR3 DNA sequence: TGTGCCAGCAGCTCAGGGACTAGCGGGGGGGCGGTGGAAAATGAGCAGTTCTTC. As protein: CASSSGTSGGAVENEQFF.

The CDR3 DNA is TGTGCCAGCAGCTTAAGGAGGGGACGGACCGGGGAGCTGTTTTTT. Amino acids: CASSLRRGRTGELFF. The rearrangement uses TRBV27 and TRBJ2-2; TRBD2 might be the D (6 bases). Germline-derived CDR1 and CDR2 are MNHEY and SMNVEV (reference sequence). V was pared by 6 bases and J by 5 bases, with 16 bases between. This CDR3 region has 15 residues.

Note on this clone: The junction does not match germline at one end; this may be a read error. The chain couples TRBV7-7 to TRBJ2-5; 10 nucleotides match TRBD2. Germline values: CDR1 SSHAT, CDR2 FNYEAQ (reference sequence). The CDR3 is 16 amino acids. This CDR3 reads CASSLAPGLAEETQYF. The CDR3 nucleotides read TGTGCTAGCAGCTTGGCCCCCGGACTAGCGGAAGAGACCCAGTACTTC.

The chain recombines TRBV5-1 with TRBJ1-2, with TRBD1 as a possible D gene (5 bases). The CDR3 length is 14 residues. Germline assignment: CDR1 SGHRS and CDR2 YFSETQ. Trimming pared 3 bases from V and 7 bases from J, leaving 16 bases between. The CDR3 region is CASSSGQGWGGYTF. In DNA, the CDR3 is TGCGCCAGCAGCTCAGGTCAGGGCTGGGGTGGCTACACCTTC.

The CDR3: CASRPTGVTYEQYF. The CDR3, as DNA: TGTGCCAGCAGACCGACGGGAGTAACCTACGAGCAGTACTTC. V is TRBV2 and J is TRBJ2-7, with D possibly TRBD2 on 6 matching bases. Trimming took 6 bases from V and 2 from J, leaving 14 bases between them. This CDR3 region has 14 residues. The germline V gene has CDR1 SNHLY and CDR2 FYNNEI.

This clone is a singleton in its sample. This chain links TRBV18 with TRBJ2-1; D unclear. Trimming cost V 2 bases and J 0 bases, with 17 bases left between them. This CDR3 has 18 amino acids. Germline lookup yields CDR1 KGHSH and CDR2 LQKENI. DNA for the CDR3: TGTGCCAGCTCACCAGGCCAAGCGAGCGCTAGCTCCTACAATGAGCAGTTCTTC. It yields the protein CASSPGQASASSYNEQFF.

The J gene is TRBJ1-6, the V gene TRBV19, with 7 bases aligning to TRBD1. Germline-derived CDR1 and CDR2 are LNHDA and SQIVND (reference sequence). The CDR3 totals 14 residues. V was clipped by 7 bases and J by 7 bases; unmatched bases: 7. CDR3 nucleotides: TGTGCCAGTACTACCGGGACAGCAAATTCACCCCTCCACTTT. It encodes CASTTGTANSPLHF.

The J gene is TRBJ1-2, the V gene TRBV18, with TRBD1 identical over 7 bases. The CDR3 runs 15 residues. Looked up from germline, CDR1 is KGHSH and CDR2 is LQKENI. V shed 0 bases and J 4 bases; nucleotides not matched to a gene: 5. CDR3 protein: CASSPPTGRGYGYTF. CDR3 DNA sequence: TGTGCCAGCTCACCACCGACAGGGCGAGGCTATGGCTACACCTTC. The full variable domain, with the rest looked up from reference TRBV18 and TRBJ1-2, is NAGVMQNPRHLVRRRGQEARLRCSPMKGHSHVYWYRQLPEEGLKFMVYLQKENIIDESGMPKERFSAEFPKEGPSILRIQQVVRGDSAAYFCASSPPTGRGYGYTFGSGTRLTVV.

This sequence joins TRBV5-6 and TRBJ1-2, with D possibly matching TRBD1 (6 bases). V was clipped by 3 bases and J by 2 bases, with 17 bases between them. This CDR3 region has 16 residues. The germline V gene encodes CDR1 SGHDT and CDR2 YYEEEE. Here the CDR3 reads CASSSGRGTRNYGYTF. The DNA of the CDR3 is TGTGCCAGCAGCTCGGGCAGGGGTACCCGAAACTATGGCTACACCTTC. The complete variable domain, with remaining parts taken from reference TRBV5-6 and TRBJ1-2, reads DAGVTQSPTHLIKTRGQQVTLRCSPKSGHDTVSWYQQALGQGPQFIFQYYEEEERQRGNFPDRFSGHQFPNYSSELNVNALLLGDSALYLCASSSGRGTRNYGYTFGSGTRLTVV.

The chain carries TRBV27 and TRBJ1-2; maybe TRBD1 (5 bases). V lost 3 bases and J 4 bases, leaving 12 bases between the germline ends. This CDR3 has 14 residues. Germline V gene sequence: CDR1 MNHEY, CDR2 SMNVEV (reference sequence). The CDR3 DNA sequence: TGTGCCAGCAGTTTGGCGCAGGGCAGCTATGGCTACACCTTC. Translating it yields CASSLAQGSYGYTF.

The sample holds a few counts of this clone. The rearrangement links TRBV13 to TRBJ2-1; TRBD2 matches 12 bases. The CDR3 sequence is 15 residues long. Germline CDR1 reads PRHDT; CDR2 reads FYEKMQ (reference sequence). V gave up 5 bases and J gave up 5 bases; unmatched junction bases: 4. CDR3 bases: TGTGCCAGCAGCAACGGACTAGCGGGAAACAATGAGCAGTTCTTC. The encoded protein is CASSNGLAGNNEQFF.

The chain has TRBV9 and TRBJ2-3; 9 nucleotides align to TRBD2. With V trimmed by 0 bases and J by 4 bases, 6 bases remained unmatched. Per the germline V gene, CDR1 is SGDLS and CDR2 is YYNGEE. This CDR3 has 16 amino acids. CDR3 bases: TGTGCCAGCAGCGTAGATTTGCGGGGGGGCCCAGATACGCAGTATTTT. This sequence encodes CASSVDLRGGPDTQYF.